This record concerns one T cell receptor beta chain sequence. It lacks a known antigen. It has no much larger one-base neighbor in the sample; base qualities were not kept. This entry belongs to a study of blood T cells in healthy people across ages (dated by TCRdb to 2014 to 2015). Background for the entire study: In model experiments, template switching captured roughly one uniquely barcoded TCR beta cDNA molecule for every two T cells. Two additional independent replicas of 1 million unique cDNA reads from the same blood draw were analyzed for two donors (one aged 18 to 29 and one aged 80 or older). Donors were grouped into four age groups: young (average roughly 16 years), middle-aged (roughly 37), aged (around 60) and long-lived (approximately 82). To track age-related changes in TCR beta repertoire diversity, the study relied on deep sequencing normalized with unique cDNA molecular identifiers. To avoid experimental bias, donors of different ages were spread randomly across the sequencing lanes. The research as a whole found: Compared with the aged group, the long-lived group had more naive CD4+ T cells, fewer expanded clones and increased TCR diversity, suggesting age selection. Estimates of total diversity from one million sequenced T cells were regarded as lower bounds and underestimates. The percentage of naive T cells measured by flow cytometry correlated strongly with observed TCR beta diversity. Conclusive comparison of naive and antigen-experienced compartments was prevented by the profiling of bulk unsorted PBMCs. The CMV infection status of donors was not known, potentially confounding age-related changes in expanded clonotypes. Observed TCR beta diversity per million T cells fell roughly linearly with age, and a significant reduction was already apparent by age roughly 40.

The 39 donors, aged about 6 to 100 years, were systemically healthy Caucasian individuals from Russia. Roughly 10 milliliters of peripheral blood were collected from each donor into EDTA-treated Vacutainer tubes. Ficoll-Paque density-gradient centrifugation was used to isolate PBMCs, with at least 6 million per sample. Trizol reagent was used to extract total RNA from the PBMCs, yielding at least 6 micrograms per sample. Naive CD45RAhigh/CD27high T cell percentages were measured by flow cytometry on a PBMC aliquot from every donor. The library was built by means of 5' RACE. The listed sequencing device is Illumina HiSeq 2500. A second PCR of about 6 to 12 cycles was performed with a sample-barcoded 5' primer and a J-beta primer mix. A template-switch 5' adaptor carrying 12 random nucleotides introduced a unique molecular identifier onto each TCR beta cDNA molecule. Each sample yielded at least 3 million CDR3-containing paired-end reads. All of the RNA was converted into first-strand cDNA using the Mint cDNA synthesis kit, with a TRBC-specific oligonucleotide serving as the primer. Following uracil-DNA glycosylase treatment, a first 18-cycle PCR with universal primers M1SS and BC2_uni_R was performed on all cDNA. The published analysis was carried out like this. Each sample was normalized by randomly selecting 1 million high-quality reads, each carrying a distinct molecular identifier. Reads with shared molecular identifiers were discarded instead of being binned into consensus sequences. MiTCR, run with a Q25 quality threshold and the strictest error-elimination algorithm, handled CDR3 identification, clonotype clustering and error correction. A nonparametric unseen species model with Euler transformation was used to estimate lower-bound total TCR beta diversity. TCRdb itself trimmed the public reads at Q25 with fastp, ran MiXCR and retained productive beta chains. Rows matching on CDR3 protein sequence are summarized as one entry with the most common DNA and genes. The V and J calls come from TCRdb's annotation, not from the publication. The table for this sample lists hundreds of thousands of distinct CDR3 sequences; 45% to 50% of them were counted only once. The ten most abundant clones make up approximately 32% of the sample.

Trimming costs V 0 bases and J 6 bases, and their ends lie 12 bases apart. The germline V gene gives CDR1 as SGDLS and CDR2 as YYNGEE. Including cysteine and phenylalanine, the CDR3 has 14 amino acids. Of all the DNA, just the CDR3 is kept, 42 bases in frame from base 1. The specimen sequenced was blood. This receptor was identified in a woman aged 55-70 years in good health. Recombination linked TRBV9 to TRBJ1-1, with the D gene not confidently named. The CDR3 protein sequence reads: CASSVAPGGSEAFF. The DNA sequence is given as TGTGCCAGCAGCGTAGCCCCAGGAGGCTCTGAAGCTTTCTTT.